What follows are 2 T cell receptor beta chains derived from one specimen sequenced in a study of cytomegalovirus exposure and HLA in healthy donors. Amplification used 60 Vbeta primers and 13 Jbeta primers. TCRdb's table, derived via immunoSEQ multiplex PCR, lists solely in-frame clones and lacks some. Here the sample spans approximately 180,000 clones, about 87% being singletons. The source material was PBMCs. The receptors were sampled from a woman between 18 and 29 years old in good health and CMV-seronegative.

This chain links TRBV7-9 with TRBJ2-3; D is possibly TRBD1 (6 bases). V lost 6 bases and J 4 bases, leaving 17 bases between the germline ends. The CDR3 spans 15 residues. In germline, CDR1 is SEHNR, CDR2 FQNEAQ (reference sequence). CDR3 nucleotides: TGTGCCAGCAGGAGAGCTTACAGGGTAGCAGATACGCAGTATTTT. Amino acids: CASRRAYRVADTQYF.

V gene TRBV6-5 combines with J gene TRBJ1-5; TRBD1 is a possible D gene (6 bases). This CDR3 contains 15 residues. Germline V gives CDR1 MNHEY, CDR2 SVGAGI. Trimming removed 5 bases from V and 0 bases from J, with 11 bases in between. Here the CDR3 reads CASSKTGLSNQPQHF. CDR3 in DNA: TGTGCCAGCAGTAAGACAGGACTTAGCAATCAGCCCCAGCATTTT.